These 10 T cell receptor beta chains share one sample of origin, sequenced in a study of T cell responses to AZD1222 COVID-19 vaccine. The data were produced by immunoSEQ multiplex PCR, yet TCRdb's version contains in-frame clones alone and is incomplete. The data show 200,000 or so clones, 85% to 95% seen once. The sample here was peripheral blood, taken on day 0 of AZD1222 vaccination. The receptors originated from an adult in good health.

The chain carries TRBV3-1 (or the pseudogene TRBV3-2) and TRBJ2-5, with D hard to call. From germline, CDR1 is LGHDT and CDR2 YNNKEL (reference sequence). The CDR3 extends over 13 amino acids. V lost 1 base to trimming and J lost 4 bases, with 7 bases between them. As DNA, the CDR3 is TGTGCCAGCAGCCAAGGGTTAGCAGAGACCCAGTACTTC. Its protein is CASSQGLAETQYF.

J is TRBJ2-7 and V is TRBV6-2 or TRBV6-3; D unclear. V lost 0 bases, J lost 2 bases, and 5 bases lay in between. The CDR3 is made up of 13 amino acids. Germline CDR1 is MNHEY and CDR2 is SVGEGT. Written as DNA, the CDR3 is TGTGCCAGCAGTTACTCGAACACCTACGAGCAGTACGTC. The encoded protein is CASSYSNTYEQYV.

This sequence joins TRBV7-2 and TRBJ1-1, with D uncertain. The V end was cut by 2 bases, the J end by 6 bases, with 10 bases between. The CDR3 contains 13 residues. The V gene's germline CDR1 is SGHTA and CDR2 FQGNSA. The CDR3: CASSLYRMAEAFF. The CDR3 DNA reads TGTGCCAGCAGCTTATACCGGATGGCTGAAGCTTTCTTT.

This chain joins TRBV6-6 and TRBJ1-2, with D possibly matching TRBD1 (5 bases). The germline V gene has CDR1 MNHNY and CDR2 SVGAGI (reference sequence). V was cut by 4 bases and J by 8 bases, with 14 bases left in between. The CDR3 sequence is 13 residues long. The CDR3: CASSWGEAQGYTF. CDR3 bases: TGTGCCAGCAGTTGGGGCGAGGCGCAGGGCTACACCTTC.

This clone was seen once. The chain links TRBV2 to TRBJ1-1, with D perhaps matching TRBD1 (6 bases). V gave up 9 bases and J gave up 3 bases, with 14 bases separating them. The CDR3 is 13 residues long. The germline V gene has CDR1 SNHLY and CDR2 FYNNEI. CDR3 protein: CASLQGSDTEAFF. CDR3 DNA: TGTGCCAGTTTACAGGGATCGGACACTGAAGCTTTCTTT. The full variable domain, completed using reference TRBV2 and TRBJ1-1, is EPEVTQTPSHQVTQMGQEVILRCVPISNHLYFYWYRQILGQKVEFLVSFYNNEISEKSEIFDDQFSVERPDGSNFTLKIRSTKLEDSAMYFCASLQGSDTEAFFGQGTRLTVV.

This chain links TRBV2 with TRBJ2-6; possible D gene TRBD2, 5 bases. The CDR3 covers 15 residues. V gave up 3 bases and J gave up 0 bases, with 6 bases separating them. The V gene's germline CDR1 is SNHLY and CDR2 FYNNEI. The CDR3 here is CASSDRGSGANVLTF. The CDR3 region has the DNA TGTGCCAGCAGTGACCGGGGCTCTGGGGCCAACGTCCTGACTTTC.

The V call is TRBV10-1, the J call TRBJ2-7; 9 nucleotides line up with TRBD1. The CDR3 contains 13 residues. Germline CDR1 is WNHNN and CDR2 is SYGVQD (reference sequence). J gave up 7 bases and V 7 bases, and 8 bases lay outside the gene matches. CDR3 sequence (DNA): TGCGCCAGCAACCGGGACAGGGAGAAAGAGCAGTACTTC. Its protein is CASNRDREKEQYF.

The V call is TRBV11-3, the J call TRBJ2-2; 11 bases align to TRBD1. Losses at the gene ends were 1 base for V and 7 bases for J; bases not matched to a gene: 2. The CDR3 has 15 residues. In germline, CDR1 is SGHNT, CDR2 YENEEA. CDR3 amino acids: CASSLGTGGSGELFF. In DNA, the CDR3 is TGTGCCAGCAGCTTAGGGACAGGGGGCAGCGGGGAGCTGTTTTTT.

The chain links TRBV18 to TRBJ2-6, with unresolved D. The CDR3 totals 15 residues. Trimming stripped 3 bases from V and 0 bases from J, with 6 bases between. Germline V gene data show CDR1 as KGHSH and CDR2 as LQKENI. CDR3 sequence: CASSPEVSGANVLTF. The CDR3 nucleotides are TGTGCCAGCTCACCCGAGGTCTCTGGGGCCAACGTCCTGACTTTC.

The rearrangement joins TRBV12-5 to TRBJ1-2; unclear D gene. The CDR3 spans 15 residues. Germline V CDR1 and CDR2: LGHNT, FRNRAP. The V gene lost 1 base and the J gene lost 5 bases, with 14 bases spanning the gap. The CDR3 region is CASGLAPAQKYGYTF. CDR3 nucleotides: TGTGCTAGTGGTTTGGCCCCGGCACAGAAATATGGCTACACCTTC.